This T cell receptor beta chain derives from a study of cytomegalovirus exposure and HLA in healthy donors. Study-level points and caveats: It was reported that the classifier diagnosed cytomegalovirus status with high specificity and sensitivity in both the original and validation cohorts.

Unmatched junction bases numbered 8, after V lost 3 bases and J lost 5 bases. From germline, CDR1 is SGHRS and CDR2 YFSETQ. The length of the CDR3 is 18 residues. Repertoires were generated with immunoSEQ multiplex PCR, while TCRdb's copy carries only in-frame clones and drops some. The sample shows some 160,000 clones, more than 75% of them seen only once. As to this clone: What it binds is not known.

The sequencing input was PBMCs. The chain joins TRBV5-1 to TRBJ2-1; 16 nucleotides align to TRBD2. The clonotype originates from a man between 18 and 35 years old in good health and CMV-seronegative. CDR3 amino acids: CASSSPGTSGRAHNEQFF. CDR3 in DNA: TGCGCCAGCAGCTCCCCAGGGACTAGCGGGAGGGCCCACAATGAGCAGTTCTTC.